This TCR beta chain stems from a study of control samples from healthy donors and cancer patients. CDR3 size: 16 residues. Germline assignment: CDR1 SGHRS and CDR2 YFSETQ. The J segment lost 0 bases and the V segment lost 4 bases, leaving 6 bases of the junction unmatched. There are a few counts of this clone. Method: immunoSEQ multiplex PCR; TCRdb's copy keeps in-frame clones and lacks some. Of 150,000 to 200,000 clones in the sample, around nine tenths were seen once. This chain joins TRBV5-1 and TRBJ1-4; TRBD1 agrees at 7 bases. The material sequenced was blood. This receptor was taken from a man between 18 and 29 years old in good health. CDR3 sequence (DNA): TGCGCCAGCAGCACAGACAGGGCTGCAACTAATGAAAAACTGTTTTTT. Translation: CASSTDRAATNEKLFF.